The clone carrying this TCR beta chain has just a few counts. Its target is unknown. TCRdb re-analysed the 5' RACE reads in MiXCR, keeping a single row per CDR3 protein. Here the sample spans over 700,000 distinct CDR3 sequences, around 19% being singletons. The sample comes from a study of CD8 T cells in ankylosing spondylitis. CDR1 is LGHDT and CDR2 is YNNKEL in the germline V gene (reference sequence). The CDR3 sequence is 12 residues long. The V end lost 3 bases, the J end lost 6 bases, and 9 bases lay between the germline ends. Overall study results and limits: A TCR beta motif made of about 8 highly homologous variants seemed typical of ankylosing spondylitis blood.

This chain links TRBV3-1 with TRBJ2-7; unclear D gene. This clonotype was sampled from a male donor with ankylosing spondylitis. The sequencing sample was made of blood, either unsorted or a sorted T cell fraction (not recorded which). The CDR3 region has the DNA TGTGCCAGCAGCCAGTCCCTTCTCGAGCAGTACTTC. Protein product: CASSQSLLEQYF.